One sample yielded the 2 T cell receptor beta chains listed below, sequenced in a study of blood T cell repertoires in COVID-19 (dated by TCRdb to between 2020 and 2021). The library was obtained by the immunoSEQ multiplex PCR assay. TCRdb holds this immuneACCESS table with in-frame rearrangements only. Some clones are missing; in checked studies, unresolved V genes explain under half, and the rest has no known cause. This sample lists around 86,000 clones; more than 75% were detected once. The ten largest clones capture 6% to 9.5% of the sample. Sequenced: peripheral blood. Source of these receptors: a human donor with acute or convalescent COVID-19. The donor label of this sample is uncertain.

The V gene is TRBV30, the J gene TRBJ1-6; 7 nucleotides line up with TRBD1. J gave up 5 bases and V 8 bases, and 6 bases lay outside the gene matches. CDR3 length equals 13 residues. In germline, CDR1 is GTSNPN, CDR2 SVGIG (reference sequence). CDR3 region: CALGQVNNSPLHF. The CDR3 DNA sequence: TGTGCCCTCGGACAGGTTAATAATTCACCCCTCCACTTT.

This chain connects TRBV30 to TRBJ1-1; 7 bases fit TRBD1. Trimming cost V 1 base and J 8 bases; bases outside gene matches: 7. Germline V gene lookup returns CDR1 GTSNPN and CDR2 SVGIG (reference sequence). The CDR3 runs 13 residues. The CDR3 DNA is TGTGCCTGGAGTGGACAGGGAGTAAGGGAAGCTTTCTTT. Amino acid sequence: CAWSGQGVREAFF.